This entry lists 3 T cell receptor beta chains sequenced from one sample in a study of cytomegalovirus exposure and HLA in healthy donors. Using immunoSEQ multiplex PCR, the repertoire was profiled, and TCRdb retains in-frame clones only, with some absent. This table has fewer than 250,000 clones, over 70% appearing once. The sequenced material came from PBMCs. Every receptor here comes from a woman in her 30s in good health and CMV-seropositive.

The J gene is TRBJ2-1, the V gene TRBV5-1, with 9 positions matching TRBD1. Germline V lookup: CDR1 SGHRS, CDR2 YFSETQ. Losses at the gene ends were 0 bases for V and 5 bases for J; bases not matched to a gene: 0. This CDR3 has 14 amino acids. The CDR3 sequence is CASSLGQGDNEQFF. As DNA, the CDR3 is TGCGCCAGCAGCTTGGGACAGGGGGACAATGAGCAGTTCTTC.

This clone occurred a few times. The CDR3 loop is CASSLERSRSINQPQHF. For the CDR3, the DNA is TGTGCCAGCAGCTTAGAACGGTCCCGCAGCATAAATCAGCCCCAGCATTTT. The rearrangement uses TRBV7-8 and TRBJ1-5; D gene uncertain. V was shortened by 1 base and J by 4 bases, with 17 bases between the two germline ends. Germline lookup yields CDR1 SGHVS and CDR2 FQNEAQ. CDR3 length equals 17 residues.

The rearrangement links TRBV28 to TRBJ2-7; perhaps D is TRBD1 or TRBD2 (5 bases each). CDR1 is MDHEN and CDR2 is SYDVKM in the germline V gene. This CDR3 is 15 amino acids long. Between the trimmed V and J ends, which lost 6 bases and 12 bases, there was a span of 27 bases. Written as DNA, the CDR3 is TGTGCCAGCAGCCCCTTTTCGGGACCACCCGAGGGTTGGTACTTC. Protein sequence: CASSPFSGPPEGWYF.